A selection of T cell receptor beta chains follows, all from one sample in a study of human T cells and chemical hapten exposure. TCRdb re-analysed the RACE reads in MiXCR, keeping a single row per CDR3 protein. The sample contains about 77,000 distinct CDR3 sequences, about 9.2% of which appear only once. Input material: whole blood. All receptors come from a female donor in good health. Some clones in this sample may be carry-over from other donors' samples. CDR3s include the opening cysteine and the closing phenylalanine or tryptophan. The D gene is left open where the match is weak. Clone size, where shown, is once, few, many, or a class for clones that have expanded.

d_call	v_call	clone_size	j_call	cdr3_aa	cdr3_nt
-	TRBV12-3/TRBV12-4	many	TRBJ2-3	CASRRTASGADTQYF	TGTGCCAGCAGACGGACAGCCTCCGGGGCAGATACGCAGTATTTT
TRBD1	TRBV6-5	-	TRBJ1-1	CASSYSEQGRTEAFF	TGTGCCAGCAGTTACTCGGAACAGGGGAGAACTGAAGCTTTCTTT
TRBD2	TRBV29-1	once	TRBJ2-3	CSNQRGCFSDTQYF	TGCAGTAATCAGCGGGGGTGCTTTTCGGATACGCAGTATTTT
TRBD1	TRBV7-6	many	TRBJ1-2	CASSSDGQGHYGYTF	TGTGCCAGCAGCTCAGATGGACAGGGCCACTATGGCTACACCTTC
-	TRBV29-1	-	TRBJ1-4	CSVLVGEKLFF	TGCAGCGTCCTTGTCGGGGAAAAACTGTTTTTT
-	TRBV12-3/TRBV12-4	few	TRBJ1-4	CASRAPGAGVEKLFF	TGTGCCAGCAGAGCGCCGGGGGCAGGGGTTGAAAAACTGTTTTTT
-	TRBV12-3/TRBV12-4	-	TRBJ2-1	CASSLGGSNNEQFF	TGTGCCAGCAGTTTAGGGGGGTCCAACAATGAGCAGTTCTTC
-	TRBV7-9	many	TRBJ1-6	CASSLEQYNSPLHF	TGTGCCAGCAGCTTAGAACAGTATAATTCACCCCTCCACTTT
TRBD1	TRBV6-5	-	TRBJ1-1	CASSDQGQMNTEAFF	TGTGCCAGCAGCGACCAGGGACAGATGAACACTGAAGCTTTCTTT
-	TRBV20-1	many	TRBJ2-7	CSAPSQEYEQYF	TGCAGTGCCCCCTCGCAGGAGTACGAGCAGTACTTC
-	TRBV2	few	TRBJ1-1	CASSAGAGTEAFF	TGTGCCAGCAGTGCAGGGGCTGGCACTGAAGCTTTCTTT